This TCR beta chain was identified during a study of cytomegalovirus exposure and HLA in healthy donors. Profiling relied on immunoSEQ multiplex PCR, and the TCRdb table lists in-frame clones only, not all of them. The sample shows 300,000 to 400,000 clones, roughly 88% of them seen only once. The V gene end was trimmed by 3 bases and the J gene end by 2 bases; junction bases not matched to a gene: 8. The CDR3 runs to 16 residues. From germline, CDR1 is ENHRY and CDR2 SYGVKD. This TCR came from a man aged 25 to 40 in good health and CMV-seronegative. V is TRBV10-3 and J is TRBJ2-7, with 9 bases matching TRBD1. Material: PBMCs. CDR3 sequence: CAISDNRGQGTYEQYF. The CDR3 DNA reads as TGTGCCATCAGTGATAATCGCGGACAGGGGACCTACGAGCAGTACTTC.